Included here is one T cell receptor (beta chain) sequence, with context. The ends lost 4 bases at V and 3 bases at J; junction bases unmatched: 7. The CDR3 runs to 15 residues. The germline V gene encodes CDR1 SGHVS and CDR2 FNYEAQ. This record comes from a study of T-cell reconstitution after alpha-beta-depleted transplantation in children. Unique molecular identifiers were incorporated into the prepared TCRbeta library. TCRdb fed the PCR reads into MiXCR, producing one record per CDR3 protein. Of nearly 400,000 distinct CDR3 sequences listed, around 21% are singletons. This sequence joins TRBV7-6 and TRBJ2-7, with TRBD1 identical over 9 bases. The sample in question was PBMCs from the stem cell graft donor, obtained from the stem cell graft. This clonotype was sampled from a human donor who donated a stem cell graft to a child with acute myeloid leukemia. The CDR3 DNA reads as TGTGCCAGCAGCTCCGGACAGGGGTTAGACTACGAGCAGTACTTC. As protein: CASSSGQGLDYEQYF.